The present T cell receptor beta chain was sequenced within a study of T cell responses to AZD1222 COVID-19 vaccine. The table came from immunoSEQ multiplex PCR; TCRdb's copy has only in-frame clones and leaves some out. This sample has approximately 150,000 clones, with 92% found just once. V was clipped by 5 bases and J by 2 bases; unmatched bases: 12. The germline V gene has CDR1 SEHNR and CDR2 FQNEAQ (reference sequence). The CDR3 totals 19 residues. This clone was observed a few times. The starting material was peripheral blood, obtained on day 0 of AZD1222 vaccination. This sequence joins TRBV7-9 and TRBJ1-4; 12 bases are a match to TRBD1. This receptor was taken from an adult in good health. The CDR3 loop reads CASSLSRDRGHSTNEKLFF. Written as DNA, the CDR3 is TGTGCCAGCAGCCTAAGCCGGGACAGGGGGCACAGTACTAATGAAAAACTGTTTTTT.